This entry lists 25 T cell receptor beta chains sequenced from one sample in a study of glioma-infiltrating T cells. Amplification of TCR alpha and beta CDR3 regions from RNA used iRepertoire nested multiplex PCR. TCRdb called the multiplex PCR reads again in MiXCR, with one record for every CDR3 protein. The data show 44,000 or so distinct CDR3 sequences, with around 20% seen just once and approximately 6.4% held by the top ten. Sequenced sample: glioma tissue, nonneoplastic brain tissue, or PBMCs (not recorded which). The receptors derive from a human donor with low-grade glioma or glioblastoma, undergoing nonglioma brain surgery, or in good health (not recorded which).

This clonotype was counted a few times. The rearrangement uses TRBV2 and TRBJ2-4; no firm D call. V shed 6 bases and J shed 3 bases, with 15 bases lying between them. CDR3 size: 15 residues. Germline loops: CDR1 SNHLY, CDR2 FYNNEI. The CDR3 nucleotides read TGTGCCAGCAGCCCTATAGGAGCAGGCAAAAACATTCAGTACTTC. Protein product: CASSPIGAGKNIQYF.

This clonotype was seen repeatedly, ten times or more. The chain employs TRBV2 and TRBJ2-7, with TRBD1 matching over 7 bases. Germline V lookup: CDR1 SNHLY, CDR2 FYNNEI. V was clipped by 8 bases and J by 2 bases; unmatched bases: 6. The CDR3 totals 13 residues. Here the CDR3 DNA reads TGTGCCAGCTACCGGGACAGTGCCTACGAGCAGTACTTC. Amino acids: CASYRDSAYEQYF.

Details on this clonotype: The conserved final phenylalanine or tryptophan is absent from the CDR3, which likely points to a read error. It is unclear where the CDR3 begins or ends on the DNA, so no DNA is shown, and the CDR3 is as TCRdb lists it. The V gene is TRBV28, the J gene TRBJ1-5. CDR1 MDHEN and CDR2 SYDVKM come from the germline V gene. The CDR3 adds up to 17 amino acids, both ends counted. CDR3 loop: CASSFLWAVHSNQPRHL.

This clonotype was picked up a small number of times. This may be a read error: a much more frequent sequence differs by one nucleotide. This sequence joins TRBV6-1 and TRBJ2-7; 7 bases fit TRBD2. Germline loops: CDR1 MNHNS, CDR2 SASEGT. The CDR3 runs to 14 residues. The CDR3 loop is CASGRGGFSYGQYF. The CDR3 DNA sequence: TGTGCCAGCGGGCGCGGGGGATTCTCCTACGGGCAGTACTTC.

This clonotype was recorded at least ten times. This CDR3 is CSARSSGSNGELFF. The CDR3 DNA follows: TGCAGTGCTAGATCTAGCGGGAGTAACGGGGAGCTGTTTTTT. V usage is TRBV20-1 and J usage is TRBJ2-2, with 10 nucleotides matching TRBD2. CDR1 is DFQATT, CDR2 SNEGSKA, per germline (reference sequence). The CDR3 consists of 14 residues. Germline trimming cut 2 bases from V and 7 bases from J; bases unmatched to any gene: 4.

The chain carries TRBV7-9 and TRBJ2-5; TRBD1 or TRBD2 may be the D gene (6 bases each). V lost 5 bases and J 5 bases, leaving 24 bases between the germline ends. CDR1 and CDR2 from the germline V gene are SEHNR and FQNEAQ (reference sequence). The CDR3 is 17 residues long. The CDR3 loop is CASSGSLKLGGRETQYF. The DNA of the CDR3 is TGTGCCAGCAGCGGGTCTCTGAAGCTAGGGGGGAGGGAGACCCAGTACTTC.

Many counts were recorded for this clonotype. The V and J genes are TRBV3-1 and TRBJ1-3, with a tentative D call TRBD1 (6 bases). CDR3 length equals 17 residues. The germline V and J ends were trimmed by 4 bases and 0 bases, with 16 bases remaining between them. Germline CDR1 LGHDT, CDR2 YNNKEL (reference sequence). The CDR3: CASSPTGGEVSGNTIYF. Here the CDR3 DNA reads TGTGCCAGCAGCCCCACGGGGGGCGAAGTCTCTGGAAACACCATATATTTT.

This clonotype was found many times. CDR3 protein: CASSYSSTGVSLSTGELFF. CDR3 DNA sequence: TGTGCCAGCAGTTACTCTTCGACAGGGGTATCCTTGTCTACCGGGGAGCTGTTTTTT. The chain uses TRBV6-6 and TRBJ2-2; 8 bases align to TRBD1. The V and J ends lost 0 bases and 5 bases, in that order; junction bases with no gene match: 14. The CDR3 contains 19 residues. Germline V gene lookup returns CDR1 MNHNY and CDR2 SVGAGI (reference sequence).

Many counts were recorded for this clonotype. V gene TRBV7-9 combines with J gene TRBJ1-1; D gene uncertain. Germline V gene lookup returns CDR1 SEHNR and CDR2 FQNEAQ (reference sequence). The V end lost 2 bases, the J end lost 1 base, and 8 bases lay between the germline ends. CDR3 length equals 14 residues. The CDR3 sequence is CASSLQVPNTEAFF. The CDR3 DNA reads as TGTGCCAGCAGCTTACAGGTTCCGAACACTGAAGCTTTCTTT.

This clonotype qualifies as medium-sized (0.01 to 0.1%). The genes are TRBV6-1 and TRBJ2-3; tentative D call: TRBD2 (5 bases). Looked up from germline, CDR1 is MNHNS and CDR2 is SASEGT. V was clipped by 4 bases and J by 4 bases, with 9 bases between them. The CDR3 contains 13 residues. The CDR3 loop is CASSVEGPDTQYF. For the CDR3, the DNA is TGTGCCAGCAGTGTCGAGGGTCCAGATACGCAGTATTTT.

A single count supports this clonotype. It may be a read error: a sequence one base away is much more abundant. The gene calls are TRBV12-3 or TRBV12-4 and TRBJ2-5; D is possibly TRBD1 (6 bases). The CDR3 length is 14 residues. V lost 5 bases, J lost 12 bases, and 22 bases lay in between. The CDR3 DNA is TGTGCCAGCAGTCGACGGACGAGTCTGGGGGCCGAGTACTTC. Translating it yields CASSRRTSLGAEYF.

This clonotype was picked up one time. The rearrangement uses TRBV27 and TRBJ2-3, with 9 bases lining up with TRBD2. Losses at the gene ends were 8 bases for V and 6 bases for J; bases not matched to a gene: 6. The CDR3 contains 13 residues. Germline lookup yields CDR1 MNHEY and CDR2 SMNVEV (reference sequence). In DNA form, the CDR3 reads TGTGCCAGCCTAAGCGGGAGGTTTGATACGCAGTATTTT. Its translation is CASLSGRFDTQYF.

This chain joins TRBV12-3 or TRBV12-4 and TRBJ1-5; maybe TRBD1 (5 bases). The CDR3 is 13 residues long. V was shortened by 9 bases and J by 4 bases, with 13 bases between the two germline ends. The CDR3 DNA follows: TGTGCCAGTACAGGTCCGGGTAATCAGCCCCAGCATTTT. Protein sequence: CASTGPGNQPQHF.

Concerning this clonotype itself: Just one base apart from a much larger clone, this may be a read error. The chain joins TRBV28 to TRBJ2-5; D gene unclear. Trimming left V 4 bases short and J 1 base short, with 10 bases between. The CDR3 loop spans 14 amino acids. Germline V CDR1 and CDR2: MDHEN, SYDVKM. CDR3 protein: CASSSTWVQETQYF. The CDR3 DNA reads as TGTGCCAGCAGTTCAACATGGGTCCAAGAGACCCAGTACTTC.

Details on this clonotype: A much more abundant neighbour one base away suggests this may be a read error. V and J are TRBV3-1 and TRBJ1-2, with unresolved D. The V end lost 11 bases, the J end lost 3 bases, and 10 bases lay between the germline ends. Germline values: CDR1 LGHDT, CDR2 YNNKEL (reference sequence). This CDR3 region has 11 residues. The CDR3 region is CAAFWHYGYTF. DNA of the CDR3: TGTGCCGCCTTCTGGCACTATGGCTACACCTTC. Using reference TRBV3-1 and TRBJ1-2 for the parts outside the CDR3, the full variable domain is DTAVSQTPKYLVTQMGNDKSIKCEQNLGHDTMYWYKQDSKKFLKIMFSYNNKELIINETVPNRFSPKSPDKAHLNLHINSLELGDSAVYFCAAFWHYGYTFGSGTRLTVV.

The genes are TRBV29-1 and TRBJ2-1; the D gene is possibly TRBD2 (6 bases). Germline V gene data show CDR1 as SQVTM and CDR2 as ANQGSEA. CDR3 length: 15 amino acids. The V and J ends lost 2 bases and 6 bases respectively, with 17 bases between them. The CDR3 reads CSVESRRVVGNEQFF. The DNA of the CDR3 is TGCAGCGTTGAATCTCGGAGGGTGGTAGGCAATGAGCAGTTCTTC.

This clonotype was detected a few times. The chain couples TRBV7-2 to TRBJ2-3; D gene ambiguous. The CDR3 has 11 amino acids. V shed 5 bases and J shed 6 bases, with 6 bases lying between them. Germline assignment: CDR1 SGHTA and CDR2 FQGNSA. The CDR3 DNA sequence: TGTGCCAGCAGCCCCCGGGATACGCAGTATTTT. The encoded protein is CASSPRDTQYF.

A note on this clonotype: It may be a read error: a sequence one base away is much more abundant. In DNA form, the CDR3 reads TGTGCCATCAGCCGAGAACAGGGAAGTGCTGGAAACACCATATATTTT. Translated, it gives CAISREQGSAGNTIYF. The chain joins TRBV10-2 to TRBJ1-3, with D possibly matching TRBD1 (6 bases). CDR3 size: 16 residues. Germline V lookup: CDR1 WSHSY, CDR2 SAAADI.

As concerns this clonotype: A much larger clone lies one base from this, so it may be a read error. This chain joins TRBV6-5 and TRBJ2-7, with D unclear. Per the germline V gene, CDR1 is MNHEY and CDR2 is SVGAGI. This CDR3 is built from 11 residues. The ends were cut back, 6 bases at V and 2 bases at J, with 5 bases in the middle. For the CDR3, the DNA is TGTGCCAGCAGGGATCCCTACGAGCAGTACTTC. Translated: CASRDPYEQYF.

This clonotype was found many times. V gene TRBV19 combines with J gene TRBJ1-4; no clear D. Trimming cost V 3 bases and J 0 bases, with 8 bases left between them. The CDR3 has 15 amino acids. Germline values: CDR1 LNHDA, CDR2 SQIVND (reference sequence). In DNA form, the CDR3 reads TGTGCCAGTAGTATCGACGGAGCAACTAATGAAAAACTGTTTTTT. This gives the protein CASSIDGATNEKLFF. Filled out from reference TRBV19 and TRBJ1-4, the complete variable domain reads DGGITQSPKYLFRKEGQNVTLSCEQNLNHDAMYWYRQDPGQGLRLIYYSQIVNDFQKGDIAEGYSVSREKKESFPLTVTSAQKNPTAFYLCASSIDGATNEKLFFGSGTQLSVL.

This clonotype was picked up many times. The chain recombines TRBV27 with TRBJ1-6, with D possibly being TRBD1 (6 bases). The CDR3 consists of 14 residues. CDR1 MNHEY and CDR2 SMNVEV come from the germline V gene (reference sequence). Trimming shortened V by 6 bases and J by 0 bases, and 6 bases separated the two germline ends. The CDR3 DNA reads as TGTGCCAGCAGGGACAGCTCCTATAATTCACCCCTCCACTTT. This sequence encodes CASRDSSYNSPLHF.

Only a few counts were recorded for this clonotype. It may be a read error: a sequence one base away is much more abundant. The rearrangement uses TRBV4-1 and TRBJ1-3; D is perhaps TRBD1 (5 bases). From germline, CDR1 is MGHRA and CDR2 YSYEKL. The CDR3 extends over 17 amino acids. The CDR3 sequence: CASSLIPGRLSGDTIYF. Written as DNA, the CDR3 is TGCGCCAGCAGCCTGATTCCGGGACGCCTGTCTGGAGACACCATATATTTT.

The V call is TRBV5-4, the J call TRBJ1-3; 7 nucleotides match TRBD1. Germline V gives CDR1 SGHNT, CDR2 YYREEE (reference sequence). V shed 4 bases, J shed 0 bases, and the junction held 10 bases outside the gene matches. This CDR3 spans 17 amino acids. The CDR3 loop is CASSTVQGIFSGNTIYF. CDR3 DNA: TGTGCCAGCAGCACCGTACAGGGGATCTTCTCTGGAAACACCATATATTTT.

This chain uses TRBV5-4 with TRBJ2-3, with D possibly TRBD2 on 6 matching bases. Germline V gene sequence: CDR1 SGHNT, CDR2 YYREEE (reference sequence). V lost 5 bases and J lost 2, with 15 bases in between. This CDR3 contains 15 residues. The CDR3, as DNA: TGTGCCAGCAGACGGGACTTTTCAAACACAGATACGCAGTATTTT. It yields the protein CASRRDFSNTDTQYF.

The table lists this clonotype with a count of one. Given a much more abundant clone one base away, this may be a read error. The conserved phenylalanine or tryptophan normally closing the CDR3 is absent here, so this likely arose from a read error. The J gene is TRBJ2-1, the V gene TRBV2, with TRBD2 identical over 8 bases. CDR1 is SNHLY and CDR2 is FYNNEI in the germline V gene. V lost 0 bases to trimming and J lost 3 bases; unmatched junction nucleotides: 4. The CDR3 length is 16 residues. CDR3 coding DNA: TGTGCCAGCAGTGAAGCCGGGGGGGGGAACTACAATGAGCAGTTCTAC. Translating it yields CASSEAGGGNYNEQFY.